This TCR beta chain was captured in a study of T-cell reconstitution after alpha-beta-depleted transplantation in children. CDR1 is MGHDK and CDR2 is SYGVNS in the germline V gene. Trimming pared 7 bases from V and 1 base from J, leaving 7 bases between. The CDR3 has 12 residues. Unique molecular identifiers were incorporated into the prepared TCRbeta library. TCRdb itself ran the PCR reads through MiXCR, one entry per CDR3 protein. The profile shows almost 600,000 distinct CDR3 sequences, 27% of them singletons. V and J are TRBV25-1 and TRBJ1-1; D is ambiguous. The receptor's source is a boy younger than two with Wiskott-Aldrich syndrome, due to receive a stem cell transplant. Specimen: PBMCs, collected before TCRalphabeta/CD19-depleted stem cell transplant. For the CDR3, the DNA is TGTGCCAGCACTAGCGGGAACACTGAAGCTTTCTTT. It yields the protein CASTSGNTEAFF. The full variable domain, in which reference TRBV25-1 and TRBJ1-1 provide the parts outside the CDR3, is EADIYQTPRYLVIGTGKKITLECSQTMGHDKMYWYQQDPGMELHLIHYSYGVNSTEKGDLSSESTVSRIRTEHFPLTLESARPSHTSQYLCASTSGNTEAFFGQGTRLTVV.